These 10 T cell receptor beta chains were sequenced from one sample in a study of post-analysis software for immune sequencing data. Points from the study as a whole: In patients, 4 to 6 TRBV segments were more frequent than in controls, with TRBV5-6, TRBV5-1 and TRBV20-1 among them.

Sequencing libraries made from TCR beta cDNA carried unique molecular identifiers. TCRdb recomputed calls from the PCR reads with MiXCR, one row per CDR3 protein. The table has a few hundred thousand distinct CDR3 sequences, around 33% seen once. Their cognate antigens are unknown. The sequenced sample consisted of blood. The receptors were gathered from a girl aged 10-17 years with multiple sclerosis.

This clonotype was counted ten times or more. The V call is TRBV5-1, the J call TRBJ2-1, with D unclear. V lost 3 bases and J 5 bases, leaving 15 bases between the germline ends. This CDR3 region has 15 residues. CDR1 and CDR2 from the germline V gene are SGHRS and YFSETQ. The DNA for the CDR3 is TGCGCCAGCAGCTCGGTAAGAGCGTCGCACAATGAGCAGTTCTTC. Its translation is CASSSVRASHNEQFF.

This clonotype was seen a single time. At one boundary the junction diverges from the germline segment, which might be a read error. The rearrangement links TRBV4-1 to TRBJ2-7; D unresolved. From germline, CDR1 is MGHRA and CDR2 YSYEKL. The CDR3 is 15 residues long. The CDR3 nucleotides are TGCGCCAGCAGCCAAGACAGTTTTTGGACCTACGGGCAGTACTTC. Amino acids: CASSQDSFWTYGQYF.

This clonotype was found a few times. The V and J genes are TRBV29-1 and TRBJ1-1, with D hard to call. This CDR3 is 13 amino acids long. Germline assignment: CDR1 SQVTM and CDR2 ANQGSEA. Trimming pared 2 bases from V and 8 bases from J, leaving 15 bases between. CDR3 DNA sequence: TGCAGCGTTGAAAGGCAGGAGGCAGACGAAGCTTTCTTT. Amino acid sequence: CSVERQEADEAFF.

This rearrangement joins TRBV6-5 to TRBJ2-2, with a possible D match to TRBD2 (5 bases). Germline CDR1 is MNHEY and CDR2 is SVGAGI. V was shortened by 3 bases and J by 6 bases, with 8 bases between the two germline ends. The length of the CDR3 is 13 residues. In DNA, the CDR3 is TGTGCCAGCAGTTATGGGAGCGCCGGGGAGCTGTTTTTT. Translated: CASSYGSAGELFF.

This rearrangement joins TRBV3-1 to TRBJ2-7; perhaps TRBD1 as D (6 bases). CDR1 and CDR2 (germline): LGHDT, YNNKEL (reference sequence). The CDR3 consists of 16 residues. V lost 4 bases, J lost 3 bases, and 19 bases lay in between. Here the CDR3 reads CASSRTDPSPVYEQYF. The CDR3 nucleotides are TGTGCCAGCAGCCGGACAGACCCGTCCCCCGTCTACGAGCAGTACTTC.

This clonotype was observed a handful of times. CDR3 nucleotide sequence: TGTGCCAGCAGTCCGCCCGGGGTGACCCAGTACTTC. Translation gives CASSPPGVTQYF. The chain joins TRBV25-1 to TRBJ2-5; weak D call: TRBD2 (5 bases). CDR1 and CDR2 (germline): MGHDK, SYGVNS. This CDR3 region has 12 residues. Between the trimmed V and J ends, which lost 5 bases and 7 bases, there was a span of 11 bases. Complete variable domain (other parts from reference TRBV25-1 and TRBJ2-5): EADIYQTPRYLVIGTGKKITLECSQTMGHDKMYWYQQDPGMELHLIHYSYGVNSTEKGDLSSESTVSRIRTEHFPLTLESARPSHTSQYLCASSPPGVTQYFGPGTRLLVL.

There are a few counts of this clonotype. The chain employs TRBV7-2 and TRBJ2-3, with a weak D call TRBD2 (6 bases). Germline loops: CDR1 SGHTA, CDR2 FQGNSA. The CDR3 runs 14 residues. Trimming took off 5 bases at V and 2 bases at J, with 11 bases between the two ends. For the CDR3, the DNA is TGTGCCAGCAGCCGGGGACTTTTCACAGATACGCAGTATTTT. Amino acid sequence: CASSRGLFTDTQYF.

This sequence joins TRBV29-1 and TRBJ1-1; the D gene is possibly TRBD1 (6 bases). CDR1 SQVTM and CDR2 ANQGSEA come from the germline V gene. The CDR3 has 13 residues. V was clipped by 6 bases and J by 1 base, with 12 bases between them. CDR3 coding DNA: TGCAGCGTGGACAAGGGGGGGAACACTGAAGCTTTCTTT. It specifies CSVDKGGNTEAFF.

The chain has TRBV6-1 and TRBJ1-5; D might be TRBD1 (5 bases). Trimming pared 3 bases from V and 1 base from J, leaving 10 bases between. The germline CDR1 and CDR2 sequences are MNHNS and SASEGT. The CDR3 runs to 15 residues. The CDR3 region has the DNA TGTGCCAGCAGTGACCCCCAGGGAAGCAATCAGCCCCAGCATTTT. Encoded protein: CASSDPQGSNQPQHF.

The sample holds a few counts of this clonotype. As DNA, the CDR3 is TGTGCCAGCAGCTGGGTAGCGGGGGGCCCACCCAATGAGCAGTTCTTC. Translating it yields CASSWVAGGPPNEQFF. The chain employs TRBV7-2 and TRBJ2-1; 10 nucleotides agree with TRBD2. Germline loops: CDR1 SGHTA, CDR2 FQGNSA. The trim removed 4 bases at V and 6 bases at J, leaving 9 bases unmatched. The CDR3 runs 16 residues.